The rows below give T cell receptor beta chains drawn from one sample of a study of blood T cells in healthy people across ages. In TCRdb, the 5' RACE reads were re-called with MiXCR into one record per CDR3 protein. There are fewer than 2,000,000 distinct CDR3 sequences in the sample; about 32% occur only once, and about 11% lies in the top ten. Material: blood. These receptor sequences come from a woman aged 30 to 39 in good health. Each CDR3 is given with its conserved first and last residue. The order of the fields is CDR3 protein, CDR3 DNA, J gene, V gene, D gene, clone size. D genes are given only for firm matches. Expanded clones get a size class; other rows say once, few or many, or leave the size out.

CASSPQTGAGEETQYF TGTGCCAGCAGTCCTCAAACCGGGGCTGGGGAAGAGACCCAGTACTTC TRBJ2-5 TRBV2 - few
CASSYSGGQGASCGYTF TGTGCCAGCAGTTACTCAGGCGGACAGGGGGCGAGCTGTGGCTACACCTTC TRBJ1-2 TRBV6-2/TRBV6-3 TRBD1 -
CASRETGPLRSGANVLTF TGTGCCAGCAGAGAGACAGGTCCCCTCCGCTCTGGGGCCAACGTCCTGACTTTC TRBJ2-6 TRBV6-1 - few
CASSLHGSLTDTQYF TGCGCCAGCAGCCTCCACGGCTCCCTCACAGATACGCAGTATTTT TRBJ2-3 TRBV5-1 - -
CSVEDSYNQQFF TGCAGCGTTGAAGATTCGTATAATCAGCAGTTCTTC TRBJ2-1 TRBV29-1 - -
CASSFDGQERDEQFF TGTGCCAGCAGTTTCGATGGACAGGAAAGGGATGAGCAGTTCTTC TRBJ2-1 TRBV28 TRBD1 -
CASSLKVAVSTDTQYF TGTGCCAGCAGTTTGAAAGTAGCGGTGAGCACAGATACGCAGTATTTT TRBJ2-3 TRBV12-3/TRBV12-4 - -
CGARGGSTSTDTQYF TGCGGTGCTAGGGGGGGCAGCACTAGCACAGATACGCAGTATTTT TRBJ2-3 TRBV20-1 - -
CATSDLRTSTDTQYF TGTGCCACCAGTGATTTGCGAACTAGCACAGATACGCAGTATTTT TRBJ2-3 TRBV24-1 - -
CATSDLPSEPNEQFF TGTGCCACCAGTGATTTACCGTCGGAACCCAATGAGCAGTTCTTC TRBJ2-1 TRBV24-1 - -
CASSQDEGFYEQYF TGCGCCAGCAGCCAAGATGAGGGCTTCTACGAGCAGTACTTC TRBJ2-7 TRBV4-1 - -
CASSQTLGAGGWGEQYF TGTGCCAGCAGTCAAACCCTAGGAGCGGGAGGTTGGGGTGAGCAGTACTTC TRBJ2-4 TRBV6-2/TRBV6-3 TRBD2 -
CASSHGGSFDEQYF TGCGCCAGCAGCCATGGGGGGTCGTTCGACGAGCAGTACTTC TRBJ2-7 TRBV4-1 - -
CASSLKDGSYEQYF TGCGCCAGCAGCTTGAAGGACGGCTCCTACGAGCAGTACTTC TRBJ2-7 TRBV5-1 - few
CSVLFAAKADTQYF TGCAGCGTTCTGTTTGCGGCTAAGGCAGATACGCAGTATTTT TRBJ2-3 TRBV29-1 - -
CASSPGGQGAGEQFF TGTGCCAGCAGTCCCGGGGGACAGGGGGCGGGTGAGCAGTTCTTC TRBJ2-1 TRBV28 TRBD1 -
CASSVGAEVGYTF TGTGCCAGCAGCGTAGGGGCGGAGGTTGGCTACACCTTC TRBJ1-2 TRBV9 - -
CSVEKRGVPGQLSSYEQYF TGCAGCGTAGAAAAACGAGGGGTACCGGGACAATTATCCTCCTACGAGCAGTACTTC TRBJ2-7 TRBV29-1 - -
CSVVRLASHQETQYF TGCAGCGTTGTCCGACTAGCCAGCCACCAAGAGACCCAGTACTTC TRBJ2-5 TRBV29-1 TRBD2 -
CAISESTGGNTDTQYF TGTGCCATCAGTGAGTCTACAGGGGGTAATACAGATACGCAGTATTTT TRBJ2-3 TRBV10-3 TRBD1 many